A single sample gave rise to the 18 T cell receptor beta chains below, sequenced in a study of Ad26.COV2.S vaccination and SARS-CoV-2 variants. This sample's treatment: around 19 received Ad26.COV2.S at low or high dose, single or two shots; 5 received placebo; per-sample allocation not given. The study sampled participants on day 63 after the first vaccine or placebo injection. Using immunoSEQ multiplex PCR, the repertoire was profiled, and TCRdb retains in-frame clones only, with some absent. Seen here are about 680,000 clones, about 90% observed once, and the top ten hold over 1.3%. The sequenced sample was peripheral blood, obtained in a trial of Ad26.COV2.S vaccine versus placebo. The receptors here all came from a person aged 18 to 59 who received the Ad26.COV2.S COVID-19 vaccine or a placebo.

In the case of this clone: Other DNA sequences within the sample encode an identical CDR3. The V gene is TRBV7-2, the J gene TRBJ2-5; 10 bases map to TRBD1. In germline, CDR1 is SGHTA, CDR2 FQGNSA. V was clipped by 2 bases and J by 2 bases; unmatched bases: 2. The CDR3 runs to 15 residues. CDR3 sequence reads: CASSLWGQGQETQYF. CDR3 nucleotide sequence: TGTGCCAGCAGCTTATGGGGACAGGGGCAAGAGACCCAGTACTTC.

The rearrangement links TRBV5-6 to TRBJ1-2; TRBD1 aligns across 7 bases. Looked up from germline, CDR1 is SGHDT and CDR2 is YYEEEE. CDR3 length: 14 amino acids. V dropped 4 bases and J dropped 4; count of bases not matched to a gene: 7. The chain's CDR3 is CASSPSDRAYGYTF. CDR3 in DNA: TGTGCCAGCAGCCCGAGCGACAGGGCCTATGGCTACACCTTC.

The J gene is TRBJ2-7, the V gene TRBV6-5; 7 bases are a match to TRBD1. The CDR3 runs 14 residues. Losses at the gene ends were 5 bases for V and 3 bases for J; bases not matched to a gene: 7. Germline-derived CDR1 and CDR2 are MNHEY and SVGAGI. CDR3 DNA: TGTGCCAGCAGTCCCCGGACAGGTCTCTACGAGCAGTACTTC. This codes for CASSPRTGLYEQYF.

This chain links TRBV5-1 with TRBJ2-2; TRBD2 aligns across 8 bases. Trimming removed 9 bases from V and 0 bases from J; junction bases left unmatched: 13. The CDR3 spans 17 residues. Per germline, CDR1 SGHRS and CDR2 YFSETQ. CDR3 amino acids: CATSIQLAEANTGELFF. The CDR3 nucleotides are TGCGCCACCTCGATCCAACTAGCGGAAGCGAACACCGGGGAGCTGTTTTTT. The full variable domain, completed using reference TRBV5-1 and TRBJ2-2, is KAGVTQTPRYLIKTRGQQVTLSCSPISGHRSVSWYQQTPGQGLQFLFEYFSETQRNKGNFPGRFSGRQFSNSRSEMNVSTLELGDSALYLCATSIQLAEANTGELFFGEGSRLTVL.

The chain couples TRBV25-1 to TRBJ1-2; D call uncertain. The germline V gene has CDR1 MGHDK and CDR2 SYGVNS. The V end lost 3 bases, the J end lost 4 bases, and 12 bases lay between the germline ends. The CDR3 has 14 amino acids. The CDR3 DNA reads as TGTGCCAGCAGTGATAGAACGGAGAGCTATGGCTACACCTTC. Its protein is CASSDRTESYGYTF.

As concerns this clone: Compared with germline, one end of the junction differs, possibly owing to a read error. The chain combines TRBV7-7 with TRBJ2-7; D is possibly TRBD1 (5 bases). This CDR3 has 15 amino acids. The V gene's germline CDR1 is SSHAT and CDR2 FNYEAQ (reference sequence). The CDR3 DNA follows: TGTGCTAGCAGCTTAGAGGCAGGGCCGACCTACGAGCAGTACTTC. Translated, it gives CASSLEAGPTYEQYF.

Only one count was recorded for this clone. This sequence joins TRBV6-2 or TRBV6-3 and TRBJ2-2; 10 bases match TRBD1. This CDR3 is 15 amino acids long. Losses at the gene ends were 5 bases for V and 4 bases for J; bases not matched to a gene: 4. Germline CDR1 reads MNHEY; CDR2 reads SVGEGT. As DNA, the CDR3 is TGTGCCAGCAGTAGCCGGGACAGGGGCACCGGGGAGCTGTTTTTT. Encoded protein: CASSSRDRGTGELFF.

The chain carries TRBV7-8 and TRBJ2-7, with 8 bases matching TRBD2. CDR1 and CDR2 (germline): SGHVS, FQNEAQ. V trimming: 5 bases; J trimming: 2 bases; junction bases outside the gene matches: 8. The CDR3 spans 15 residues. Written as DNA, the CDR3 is TGTGCCAGCAGCCTCTCGCGGGGGGTACCCTACGAGCAGTACTTC. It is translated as CASSLSRGVPYEQYF.

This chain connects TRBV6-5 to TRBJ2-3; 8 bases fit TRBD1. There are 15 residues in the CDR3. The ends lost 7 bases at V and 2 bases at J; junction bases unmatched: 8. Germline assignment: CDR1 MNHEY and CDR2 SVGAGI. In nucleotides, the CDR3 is TGTGCCAGCAAAAAGACAGGGGCCGTCACAGATACGCAGTATTTT. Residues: CASKKTGAVTDTQYF.

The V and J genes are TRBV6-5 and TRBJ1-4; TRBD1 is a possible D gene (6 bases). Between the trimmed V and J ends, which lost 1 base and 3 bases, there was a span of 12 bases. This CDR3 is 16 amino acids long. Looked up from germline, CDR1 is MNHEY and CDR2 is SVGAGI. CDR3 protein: CASSYWNRDANEKLFF. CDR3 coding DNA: TGTGCCAGCAGTTACTGGAACAGGGATGCTAATGAAAAACTGTTTTTT.

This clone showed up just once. The CDR3 DNA reads as TGTGCCAGCAGCTTGGGCAGGGGTCAGCCCCAGCATTTT. Amino acids: CASSLGRGQPQHF. The gene calls are TRBV5-6 and TRBJ1-5; D might be TRBD1 (6 bases). Trimming cost V 0 bases and J 6 bases, with 7 bases left between them. Germline lookup yields CDR1 SGHDT and CDR2 YYEEEE. The CDR3 extends over 13 amino acids.

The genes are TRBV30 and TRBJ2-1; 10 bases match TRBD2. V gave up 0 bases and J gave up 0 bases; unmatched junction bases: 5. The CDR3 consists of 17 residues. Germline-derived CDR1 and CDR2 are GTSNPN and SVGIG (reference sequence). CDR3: CAWSVLAGSYSYNEQFF. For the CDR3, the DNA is TGTGCCTGGAGTGTACTAGCGGGGTCCTACTCCTACAATGAGCAGTTCTTC.

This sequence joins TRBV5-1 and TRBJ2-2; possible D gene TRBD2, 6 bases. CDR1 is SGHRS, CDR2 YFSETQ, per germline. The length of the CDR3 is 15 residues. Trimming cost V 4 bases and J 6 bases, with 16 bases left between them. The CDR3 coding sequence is TGCGCCAGCAGCCCGGGACTGTCCTCGCCCGGGGAGCTGTTTTTT. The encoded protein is CASSPGLSSPGELFF.

CDR3 nucleotide sequence: TGCGCCAGCAGCTTAAGGACAGATTACAATGAGCAGTTCTTC. Translation: CASSLRTDYNEQFF. The chain has TRBV5-1 and TRBJ2-1; possible D gene TRBD1, 6 bases. The CDR3 totals 14 residues. Trimming pared 2 bases from V and 4 bases from J, leaving 10 bases between. The germline V gene has CDR1 SGHRS and CDR2 YFSETQ.

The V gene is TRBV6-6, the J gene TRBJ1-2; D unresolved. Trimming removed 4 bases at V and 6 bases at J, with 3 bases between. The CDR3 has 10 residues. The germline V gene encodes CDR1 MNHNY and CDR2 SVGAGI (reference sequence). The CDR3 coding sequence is TGTGCCAGCAGTTCGGATGGCTACACCTTC. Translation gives CASSSDGYTF.

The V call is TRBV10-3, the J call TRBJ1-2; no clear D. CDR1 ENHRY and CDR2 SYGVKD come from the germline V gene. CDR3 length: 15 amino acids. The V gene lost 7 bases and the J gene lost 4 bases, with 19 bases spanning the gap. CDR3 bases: TGTGCCATCATGGCTCAGAGTCAAGGGTTCTATGGCTACACCTTC. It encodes CAIMAQSQGFYGYTF.

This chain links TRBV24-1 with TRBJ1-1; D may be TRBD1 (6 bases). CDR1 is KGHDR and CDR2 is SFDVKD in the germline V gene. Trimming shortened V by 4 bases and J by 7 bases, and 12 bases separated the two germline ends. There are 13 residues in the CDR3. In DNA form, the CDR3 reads TGTGCCACCAGTGACCGAGACAGGTTTGAAGCTTTCTTT. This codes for CATSDRDRFEAFF.

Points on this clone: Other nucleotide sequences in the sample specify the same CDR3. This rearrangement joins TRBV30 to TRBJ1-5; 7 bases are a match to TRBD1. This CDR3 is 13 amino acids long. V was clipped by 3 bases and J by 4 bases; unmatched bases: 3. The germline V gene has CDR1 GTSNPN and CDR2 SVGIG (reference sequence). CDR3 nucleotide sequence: TGTGCCTGGAGCGGGACAGATAATCAGCCCCAGCATTTT. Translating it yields CAWSGTDNQPQHF.